This TCR beta chain comes out of a study of human T cells and chemical hapten exposure (dated by TCRdb to about 2021). With regard to the full study: For sensitization, 2% DPC in acetone was applied to a roughly 2 cm by roughly 2 cm area of upper inner arm skin. Weekly therapeutic DPC doses were additionally applied to the scalp of patients throughout the roughly 22-week study period. Patch testing on the upper back used Finn chambers containing 0.01% DPC, with scoring done after 6 days according to International Contact Dermatitis Research Group standards. The mostly female patient cohort included alopecia areata with under or over 50% scalp involvement, alopecia totalis and alopecia universalis. The libraries were sequenced as a pool, and the TCR yield per sample differed mostly because of small variations in library volumes within the pool. Peripheral blood TCR repertoire changes were tracked in vivo in alopecia patients during primary and secondary sensitization to the hapten diphenylcyclopropenone (DPC). Patient blood was sampled pre-sensitization (week 0) and at 2, 6 and about 24 weeks after DPC sensitization. Under 30 alopecia patients gave blood for TCR sequencing at one to four time points (pre-sensitization, 2, 6 and 24 weeks). Broader findings and caveats from the paper: DPC sensitization did not change the number of TCRs with a frequency above 1 in 1000, and there was no evidence of changes in global repertoire structure. After repeated subsampling, the strength of the expansion versus patch-test correlation and the threshold at which it became significant changed. All patients had alopecia, a presumed autoimmune disease, so their immune response might differ from that of healthy individuals. Significantly more large CDR3 similarity clusters were formed by expanded TCRs than by pre-sensitization or healthy control sets, consistent with antigen-driven responses. Patch test score was positively correlated with the number of PT1 expanded TCRs, with significance at thresholds 8, 16 and 32 but not at 4.

CDR3 length: 13 amino acids, cysteine to phenylalanine. Of all the DNA, just the CDR3 is kept, 39 bases in frame from base 1. Between the V and J ends, shortened by 7 bases and 4 bases respectively, the junction contains 16 bases. In the germline V gene, CDR1 corresponds to SQVTM and CDR2 to ANQGSEA. The sample's time point, from its label and the paper: patch test 3, about 24 weeks after DPC sensitization. The treatment or condition label of this sample denotes: therapeutic diphenylcyclopropenone sensitization with weekly scalp DPC. At each patch-test visit, blood was drawn before the patch test was applied. Eligible patients were aged 18 to 70, diagnosed with alopecia, deemed suitable for DPC therapy, and excluded if pregnant. Unfractionated whole blood was collected in Tempus Blood RNA tubes, and total RNA was extracted from that blood. About this clonotype: Its binding antigen is unknown. A much bigger clone sits one base away, suggesting this may be a read error.

Libraries were constructed by RACE. This sample was sequenced with a NextSeq 500. During library preparation, unique molecular identifiers were attached to individual cDNA molecules so that TCRs could be counted quantitatively and reproducibly. Each blood RNA sample was used to sequence both TCR alpha and TCR beta chains. As for the original processing: The median number of TCRs per sample was over 85,000, ranging from roughly 20,000 to 690,600. V, J and CDR3 annotation of the TCR reads was performed with the Decombinator software suite. For PS versus PT1 abundance plots, all samples were subsampled to the same number of TCRs (28,000). TCRs were defined as expanded if absent before sensitization and observed at least eight times at the 2-week time point. TCRdb handled the public reads itself, with Q25 trimming in fastp and clone calling in MiXCR, and kept productive beta chains. CDR3 protein sequences are deduplicated, and each keeps its most common genes and DNA. The V and J calls and clone size are TCRdb's, not the authors'. The sample table lists roughly 200,000 distinct CDR3 sequences, 24% of them with a count of one. About 2.5% of the sample rests with the top ten.

Sequenced here: whole blood, sampled in connection with sensitization to the hapten diphenylcyclopropenone (DPC). The clonotype originates from a woman in her thirties or forties with alopecia areata. Some clones in this sample may be carry-over from other donors' samples. The V and J segments used are TRBV29-1 and TRBJ2-5, with the D gene call left open. The DNA sequence is TGCAGCGCCGCGCTCCGAGTCAGAGAGACCCAGTACTTC. This yields the protein CSAALRVRETQYF. Reference TRBV29-1 and TRBJ2-5 proteins supply the regions before and after the CDR3; the full variable domain is: SAVISQKPSRDICQRGTSLTIQCQVDSQVTMMFWYRQQPGQSLTLIATANQGSEATYESGFVIDKFPISRPNLTFSTLTVSNMSPEDSSIYLCSAALRVRETQYFGPGTRLLVL.